A single sample gave rise to the 26 T cell receptor beta chains below, sequenced in a study of shared clonotypes between healthy human individuals. Clones were sequenced by immunoSEQ multiplex PCR, and TCRdb holds only the in-frame ones, with some missing. This table has about 2.3 million clones, around 90% appearing once. Material for sequencing was naive CD4+ T cells from PBMCs. Subset noted: CD45RA+ positively selected. These receptors all come from a man in his late teens or twenties in good health. Some clones in this sample may be carry-over from other donors' samples.

The genes are TRBV9 and TRBJ1-4, with unresolved D. The CDR3 spans 13 residues. V lost 4 bases and J lost 7, with 11 bases in between. CDR1 and CDR2 from the germline V gene are SGDLS and YYNGEE. CDR3 nucleotide sequence: TGTGCCAGCAGCCCCCGACAAGGTGAAAAACTGTTTTTT. It specifies CASSPRQGEKLFF.

This chain uses TRBV25-1 with TRBJ2-7; D might be TRBD2 (6 bases). V was shortened by 6 bases and J by 0 bases, with 12 bases between the two germline ends. The CDR3 has 14 amino acids. The germline CDR1 and CDR2 sequences are MGHDK and SYGVNS. In DNA, the CDR3 is TGTGCCAGCAGGAGCTGGGGGGACTCCTACGAGCAGTACTTC. Translated, it gives CASRSWGDSYEQYF.

V gene TRBV28 combines with J gene TRBJ2-3, with TRBD1 as a possible D gene (6 bases). From germline, CDR1 is MDHEN and CDR2 SYDVKM. The CDR3 consists of 15 residues. The V end lost 2 bases, the J end lost 6 bases, and 15 bases lay between the germline ends. The CDR3 region has the DNA TGTGCCAGCAGTTTAATCGCTAGGGGGACGGATACGCAGTATTTT. As protein: CASSLIARGTDTQYF.

The genes are TRBV27 and TRBJ2-2, with D possibly being TRBD2 (6 bases). The CDR3 extends over 13 amino acids. The V end lost 6 bases, the J end lost 6 bases, and 11 bases lay between the germline ends. Germline lookup yields CDR1 MNHEY and CDR2 SMNVEV (reference sequence). The CDR3 bases are TGTGCCAGCAGGATGTGGGGGGCCGGGGAGCTGTTTTTT. It specifies CASRMWGAGELFF.

V is TRBV29-1 and J is TRBJ1-1; D is possibly TRBD1 (6 bases). CDR3 length: 13 residues. Trimming shortened V by 7 bases and J by 8 bases, and 20 bases separated the two germline ends. Germline V gene sequence: CDR1 SQVTM, CDR2 ANQGSEA. The CDR3 sequence is CSAGGQGPPEAFF. The CDR3 bases are TGCAGCGCCGGAGGGCAGGGGCCGCCAGAAGCTTTCTTT.

The rearrangement joins TRBV28 to TRBJ2-5; D ambiguous. Trimming pared 3 bases from V and 6 bases from J, leaving 5 bases between. This CDR3 contains 11 residues. The V gene's germline CDR1 is MDHEN and CDR2 SYDVKM. DNA for the CDR3: TGTGCCAGCAGTTTCGGGCAGACCCAGTACTTC. As protein: CASSFGQTQYF.

This clone was seen just once. The chain joins TRBV28 to TRBJ1-1, with D possibly matching TRBD1 (6 bases). CDR1 and CDR2 from the germline V gene are MDHEN and SYDVKM. V gave up 1 base and J gave up 7 bases, with 19 bases separating them. The CDR3 is 16 residues long. The CDR3 coding sequence is TGTGCCAGCAGTTTATTGGATGGGGGGATCAGGGGTGAAGCTTTCTTT. Translation gives CASSLLDGGIRGEAFF.

The chain links TRBV7-3 to TRBJ2-2, with 11 bases matching TRBD2. J was trimmed by 1 base and V by 5 bases; bases with no gene match: 9. The germline CDR1 and CDR2 sequences are SGHTA and FQGTGA. The CDR3 loop spans 18 amino acids. In DNA form, the CDR3 reads TGTGCCAGCAGCCCGCAACTGGGACTAGCGGTGAACACCGGGGAGCTGTTTTTT. Residues: CASSPQLGLAVNTGELFF.

This chain uses TRBV29-1 with TRBJ2-7, with 9 bases identical to TRBD1. Germline assignment: CDR1 SQVTM and CDR2 ANQGSEA. This CDR3 is built from 15 residues. J was trimmed by 3 bases and V by 4 bases; bases with no gene match: 10. The CDR3, as DNA: TGCAGCGTTGTCTTCCGTGGGACAGGGTTCTACGAGCAGTACTTC. It yields the protein CSVVFRGTGFYEQYF.

The genes are TRBV30 and TRBJ2-5, with TRBD2 matching over 13 bases. Trimming cost V 1 base and J 0 bases; bases outside gene matches: 5. The CDR3 is made up of 17 amino acids. The germline CDR1 and CDR2 sequences are GTSNPN and SVGIG (reference sequence). The CDR3 protein is CAWSGLAGGWYQETQYF. The CDR3 DNA sequence: TGTGCCTGGAGTGGACTAGCGGGAGGATGGTACCAAGAGACCCAGTACTTC.

The chain carries TRBV14 and TRBJ2-2, with TRBD1 identical over 8 bases. Per germline, CDR1 SGHDN and CDR2 FVKESK. The CDR3 is made up of 15 amino acids. J lost 5 bases, V lost 3 bases, and 5 bases had no gene match. The CDR3 spells CASSQGTGQTGELFF. DNA of the CDR3: TGTGCCAGCAGCCAGGGGACAGGCCAGACCGGGGAGCTGTTTTTT.

This chain connects TRBV18 to TRBJ2-1; 7 bases map to TRBD2. Germline assignment: CDR1 KGHSH and CDR2 LQKENI. The CDR3 is 14 amino acids. V shed 5 bases and J 0 bases; nucleotides not matched to a gene: 1. CDR3 sequence (DNA): TGTGCCAGCTCAACGGGAGGCTCCTACAATGAGCAGTTCTTC. It specifies CASSTGGSYNEQFF.

The rearrangement uses TRBV7-6 and TRBJ2-2, with TRBD2 matching over 7 bases. The CDR3 totals 18 residues. The trim removed 1 base at V and 2 bases at J, leaving 10 bases unmatched. CDR1 and CDR2 (germline): SGHVS, FNYEAQ. CDR3 in DNA: TGTGCCAGCAGCTTAGTCCTGCCGGGGGGAGTAAACACCGGGGAGCTGTTTTTT. It is translated as CASSLVLPGGVNTGELFF. The full variable domain, rest sourced from reference TRBV7-6 and TRBJ2-2, is GAGVSQSPRYKVTKRGQDVALRCDPISGHVSLYWYRQALGQGPEFLTYFNYEAQQDKSGLPNDRFSAERPEGSISTLTIQRTEQRDSAMYRCASSLVLPGGVNTGELFFGEGSRLTVL.

The chain combines TRBV18 with TRBJ2-1; tentative D call: TRBD2 (6 bases). In germline, CDR1 is KGHSH, CDR2 LQKENI. Trimming took off 1 base at V and 5 bases at J, with 24 bases between the two ends. The CDR3 covers 19 residues. CDR3 sequence (DNA): TGTGCCAGCTCACCACGAGTAAGCGTAGCAGGGAGGCTCGACAATGAGCAGTTCTTC. Its protein is CASSPRVSVAGRLDNEQFF.

The rearrangement links TRBV7-8 to TRBJ1-5; D is uncertain. The germline CDR1 and CDR2 sequences are SGHVS and FQNEAQ. Trimming left V 2 bases short and J 6 bases short, with 5 bases between. The CDR3 is made up of 12 amino acids. CDR3 nucleotide sequence: TGTGCCAGCAGCTTAAGGGTTCAGCCCCAGCATTTT. This codes for CASSLRVQPQHF.

The chain joins TRBV11-3 to TRBJ2-3, with D perhaps matching TRBD1 (7 bases). This CDR3 has 15 amino acids. V was clipped by 4 bases and J by 5 bases, with 16 bases between them. The V gene's germline CDR1 is SGHNT and CDR2 YENEEA. CDR3 sequence (DNA): TGTGCCAGCAGCTCGAACAGGGGAGGAGGAGATACGCAGTATTTT. Amino acid sequence: CASSSNRGGGDTQYF.

The V and J genes are TRBV7-2 and TRBJ2-1, with D perhaps matching TRBD1 (6 bases). Germline V CDR1 and CDR2: SGHTA, FQGNSA. V was shortened by 5 bases and J by 6 bases, with 20 bases between the two germline ends. The CDR3 is 16 amino acids. The CDR3 region is CASSLHGTNAINEQFF. CDR3 DNA sequence: TGTGCCAGCAGCCTACACGGGACAAATGCCATCAATGAGCAGTTCTTC.

CDR3 region: CASSRMTGEGGEQFF. CDR3 DNA: TGTGCCAGCTCAAGGATGACGGGAGAAGGAGGGGAGCAGTTCTTC. This chain connects TRBV18 to TRBJ2-1, with D tentatively TRBD2 (6 bases). The CDR3 is 15 amino acids. Germline V gene lookup returns CDR1 KGHSH and CDR2 LQKENI. The V gene lost 5 bases and the J gene lost 10 bases, with 21 bases spanning the gap.

The chain is built from TRBV7-2 and TRBJ2-7; TRBD1 might be the D (6 bases). This CDR3 contains 16 residues. The V end lost 5 bases, the J end lost 4 bases, and 21 bases lay between the germline ends. CDR1 is SGHTA and CDR2 is FQGNSA in the germline V gene. This chain's CDR3 is CASSQGGPGRAYEQYF. The CDR3 DNA reads TGTGCCAGCAGCCAAGGGGGACCAGGCAGGGCTTACGAGCAGTACTTC.

This clone was observed a single time. The chain uses TRBV5-4 and TRBJ2-7; 12 bases match TRBD2. The length of the CDR3 is 14 residues. After removal of 3 bases from V and 7 bases from J, the junction contained 5 bases not matched to a gene. Germline V lookup: CDR1 SGHNT, CDR2 YYREEE (reference sequence). The CDR3, as DNA: TGTGCCAGCAGCTCTAGCGGGAGGGCCGGTGAGCAGTACTTC. The encoded protein is CASSSSGRAGEQYF.

The gene calls are TRBV6-1 and TRBJ2-3; D perhaps matches TRBD1 (6 bases). This CDR3 contains 14 residues. Germline V gene data show CDR1 as MNHNS and CDR2 as SASEGT. V lost 4 bases and J lost 4, with 12 bases in between. Here the CDR3 DNA reads TGTGCCAGCAGTGTCAGGGGTAAGGCAGATACGCAGTATTTT. Translating gives CASSVRGKADTQYF.

The chain employs TRBV5-1 and TRBJ2-5; 8 positions match TRBD2. J lost 5 bases, V lost 5 bases, and 8 bases had no gene match. Per the germline V gene, CDR1 is SGHRS and CDR2 is YFSETQ. The CDR3 is made up of 14 amino acids. Written as DNA, the CDR3 is TGCGCCAGCAGTGACGGGGGGGCCGGGGAGACCCAGTACTTC. Protein product: CASSDGGAGETQYF.

The chain recombines TRBV13 with TRBJ2-3, with 10 bases lining up with TRBD2. Trimming took 3 bases from V and 5 from J; bases not matched to a gene: 14. Looked up from germline, CDR1 is PRHDT and CDR2 is FYEKMQ (reference sequence). The CDR3 extends over 18 amino acids. This CDR3 is CASSFLRGVAGGGDTQYF. For the CDR3, the DNA is TGTGCCAGCAGCTTTCTGAGAGGGGTAGCGGGGGGCGGAGATACGCAGTATTTT.

The V call is TRBV4-2, the J call TRBJ1-6; no clear D. Trimming left V 0 bases short and J 13 bases short, with 10 bases between. The CDR3 is made up of 13 amino acids. Germline V gene lookup returns CDR1 LGHNA and CDR2 YNFKEQ. In nucleotides, the CDR3 is TGTGCCAGCAGCCAAGATTTCGGGTTGCCCCTCCACTTT. It translates to CASSQDFGLPLHF.

The J gene is TRBJ1-1, the V gene TRBV5-6; 11 bases agree with TRBD1. The CDR3 sequence is 15 residues long. Germline-derived CDR1 and CDR2 are SGHDT and YYEEEE. Unmatched junction bases numbered 5, after V lost 4 bases and J lost 3 bases. CDR3 residues: CASSRTGQGDTEAFF. CDR3 sequence (DNA): TGTGCCAGCAGCAGGACGGGACAGGGGGACACTGAAGCTTTCTTT.

The rearrangement links TRBV9 to TRBJ2-7; D gene uncertain. The CDR3 runs to 15 residues. Germline-derived CDR1 and CDR2 are SGDLS and YYNGEE. Trimming cost V 0 bases and J 6 bases, with 16 bases left between them. DNA of the CDR3: TGTGCCAGCAGCGTAGAAGGGTCATTCCCATCCGAGCAGTACTTC. As protein: CASSVEGSFPSEQYF.